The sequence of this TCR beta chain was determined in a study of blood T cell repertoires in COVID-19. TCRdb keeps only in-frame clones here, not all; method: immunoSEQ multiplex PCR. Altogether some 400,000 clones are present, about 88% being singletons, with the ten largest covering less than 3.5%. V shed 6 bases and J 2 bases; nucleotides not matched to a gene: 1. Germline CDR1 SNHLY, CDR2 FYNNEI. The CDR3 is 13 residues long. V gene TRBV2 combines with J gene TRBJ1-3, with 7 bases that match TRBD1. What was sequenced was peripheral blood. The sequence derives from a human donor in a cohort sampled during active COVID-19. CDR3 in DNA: TGTGCCAGCAGGACAGGGCCTGGAAACACCATATATTTT. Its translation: CASRTGPGNTIYF.